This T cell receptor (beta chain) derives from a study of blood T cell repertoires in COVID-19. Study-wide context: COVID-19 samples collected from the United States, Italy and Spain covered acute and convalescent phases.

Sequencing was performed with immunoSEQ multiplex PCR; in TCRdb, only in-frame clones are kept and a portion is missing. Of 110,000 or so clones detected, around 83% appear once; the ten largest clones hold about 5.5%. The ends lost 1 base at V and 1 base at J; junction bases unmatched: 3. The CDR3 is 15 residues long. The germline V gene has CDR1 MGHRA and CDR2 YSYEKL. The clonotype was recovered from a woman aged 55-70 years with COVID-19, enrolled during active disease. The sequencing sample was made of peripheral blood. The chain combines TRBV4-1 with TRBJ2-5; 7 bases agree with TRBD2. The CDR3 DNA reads TGCGCCAGCAGCCAAGTAGCGGGCGCCCAAGAGACCCAGTACTTC. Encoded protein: CASSQVAGAQETQYF.